In this sample, the clone carrying this T cell receptor (beta chain) turned up once. Germline V gene sequence: CDR1 SGHVS, CDR2 FQNEAQ. This CDR3 comprises 16 residues. Trimming cost V 2 bases and J 1 base, with 12 bases left between them. This specimen comes from a study of blood T cell repertoires in COVID-19. Adults between roughly 18 and 89 years of age took part from 20 to 25 US areas. Cohort 3 donors were reported recovered after two negative PCRs, clearance, or symptom resolution. TCRdb's copy holds only in-frame clones and misses some; the assay was immunoSEQ multiplex PCR. Of 200,000 to 300,000 clones listed, around 89% are singletons.

Sequenced input: PBMCs or T cells enriched from blood (not recorded which). This sequence originates from a woman aged 30 to 39 who had recovered from COVID-19. The rearrangement uses TRBV7-8 and TRBJ1-5, with D perhaps matching TRBD1 (5 bases). Written as DNA, the CDR3 is TGTGCCAGCAGCTTAATCCAAGGGGCAAGCAATCAGCCCCAGCATTTT. Amino acid sequence: CASSLIQGASNQPQHF.